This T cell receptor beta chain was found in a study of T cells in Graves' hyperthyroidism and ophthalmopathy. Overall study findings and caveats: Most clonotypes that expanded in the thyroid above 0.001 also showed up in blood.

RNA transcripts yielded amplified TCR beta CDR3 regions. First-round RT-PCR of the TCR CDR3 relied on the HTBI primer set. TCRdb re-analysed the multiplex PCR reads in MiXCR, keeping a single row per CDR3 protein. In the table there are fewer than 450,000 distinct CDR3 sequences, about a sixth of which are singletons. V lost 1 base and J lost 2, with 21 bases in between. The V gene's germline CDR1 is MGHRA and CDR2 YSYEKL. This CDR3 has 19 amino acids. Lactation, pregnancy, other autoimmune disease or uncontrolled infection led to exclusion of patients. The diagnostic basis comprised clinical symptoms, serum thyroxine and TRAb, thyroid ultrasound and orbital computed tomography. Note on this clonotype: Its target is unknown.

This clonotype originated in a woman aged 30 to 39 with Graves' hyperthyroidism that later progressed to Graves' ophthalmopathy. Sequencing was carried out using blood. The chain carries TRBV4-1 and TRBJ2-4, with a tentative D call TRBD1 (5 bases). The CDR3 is CASSQGTGRQMRSKNIQYF. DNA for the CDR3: TGCGCCAGCAGCCAAGGTACAGGACGACAGATGCGCTCCAAAAACATTCAGTACTTC.